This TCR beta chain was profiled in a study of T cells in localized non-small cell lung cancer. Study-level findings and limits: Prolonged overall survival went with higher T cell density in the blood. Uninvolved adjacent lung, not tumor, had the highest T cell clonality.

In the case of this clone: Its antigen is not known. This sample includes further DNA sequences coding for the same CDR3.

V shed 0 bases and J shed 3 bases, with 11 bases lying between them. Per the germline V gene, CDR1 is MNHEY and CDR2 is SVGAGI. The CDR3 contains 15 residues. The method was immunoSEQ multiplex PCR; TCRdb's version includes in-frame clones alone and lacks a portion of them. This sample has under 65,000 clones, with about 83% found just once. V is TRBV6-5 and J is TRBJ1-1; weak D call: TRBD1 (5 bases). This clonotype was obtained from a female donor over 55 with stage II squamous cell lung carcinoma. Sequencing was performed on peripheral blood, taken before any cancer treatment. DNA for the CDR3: TGTGCCAGCAGTTACTCGCCGGGAGGGGACACTGAAGCTTTCTTT. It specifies CASSYSPGGDTEAFF.